What follows are 14 T cell receptor beta chains derived from one specimen sequenced in a study of a mutant IDH1 vaccine in newly diagnosed glioma. No antigen has been identified for these receptors. Sample time point: week 35, safety follow-up. Topical imiquimod was applied with each vaccine dose, which held 300 ug of mutant IDH1 20-mer peptide. Some clones are missing from TCRdb's copy, which holds only in-frame ones; the method was immunoSEQ multiplex PCR. This sample has about 32,000 clones, with 60% to 85% found just once. The source material was PBMCs, sampled from a glioma patient whose treatment included an IDH1 peptide vaccine. The receptors shown here come from a woman aged 30 to 39 with glioma. Some clones in this sample may be carry-over from other donors' samples.

This clone was counted only a few times. V and J are TRBV30 and TRBJ1-4; TRBD1 aligns across 7 bases. J lost 3 bases, V lost 4 bases, and 5 bases had no gene match. This CDR3 contains 14 residues. Germline V gene data show CDR1 as GTSNPN and CDR2 as SVGIG (reference sequence). In DNA, the CDR3 is TGTGCCTGGAATTTGGGACAGCCTAATGAAAAACTGTTTTTT. This translates into CAWNLGQPNEKLFF. The full variable domain, in which reference TRBV30 and TRBJ1-4 provide the parts outside the CDR3, is SQTIHQWPATLVQPVGSPLSLECTVEGTSNPNLYWYRQAAGRGLQLLFYSVGIGQISSEVPQNLSASRPQDRQFILSSKKLLLSDSGFYLCAWNLGQPNEKLFFGSGTQLSVL.

V gene TRBV2 combines with J gene TRBJ1-3, with D perhaps TRBD1 (5 bases). Germline V lookup: CDR1 SNHLY, CDR2 FYNNEI. This CDR3 is built from 14 residues. Trimming shortened V by 6 bases and J by 8 bases, and 17 bases separated the two germline ends. CDR3 nucleotide sequence: TGTGCCAGCAGGGCGAGTCCCGGGGGGGACACCATATATTTT. This translates into CASRASPGGDTIYF.

This clone has just one count. The rearrangement joins TRBV11-3 to TRBJ2-2; D assignment may be TRBD1 or TRBD2 (5 bases each). CDR3 length: 20 residues. Trimming cost V 5 bases and J 1 base, with 26 bases left between them. Germline assignment: CDR1 SGHNT and CDR2 YENEEA. CDR3 sequence reads: CASSPFPGWTGLKNTGELFF. In DNA form, the CDR3 reads TGTGCCAGCAGCCCCTTCCCCGGGTGGACGGGGCTAAAGAACACCGGGGAGCTGTTTTTT.

V and J are TRBV27 and TRBJ2-7; the match to TRBD1 covers 7 bases. The CDR3 extends over 14 amino acids. J gave up 3 bases and V 2 bases, and 4 bases lay outside the gene matches. Germline lookup yields CDR1 MNHEY and CDR2 SMNVEV (reference sequence). This CDR3 is CASSLRGGSYEQYF. The CDR3 DNA sequence: TGTGCCAGCAGTTTAAGAGGGGGCAGCTACGAGCAGTACTTC.

The chain uses TRBV2 and TRBJ2-4; D perhaps matches TRBD2 (7 bases). The germline V gene has CDR1 SNHLY and CDR2 FYNNEI. Trimming took 6 bases from V and 5 from J, leaving 17 bases between them. This CDR3 has 15 residues. CDR3 in amino acids: CASRQGRGGQNIQYF. The DNA for the CDR3 is TGTGCCAGCAGGCAGGGGAGGGGTGGTCAAAACATTCAGTACTTC.

The V and J genes are TRBV2 and TRBJ2-3; the D gene is possibly TRBD2 (6 bases). The germline gives CDR1 SNHLY, CDR2 FYNNEI. This CDR3 comprises 14 residues. The V and J ends lost 7 bases and 1 base respectively, with 12 bases between them. CDR3 nucleotide sequence: TGTGCCAGCAAACAGGCTAGCGGCACAGATACGCAGTATTTT. Its translation: CASKQASGTDTQYF.

The V and J genes are TRBV11-2 and TRBJ2-7; no definite D call. Germline V gene lookup returns CDR1 SGHAT and CDR2 FQNNGV. This CDR3 comprises 13 residues. V lost 4 bases, J lost 6 bases, and 13 bases lay in between. CDR3 bases: TGTGCCAGCAGCTCCGCTGTAGCCCTCGAGCAGTACTTC. The encoded protein is CASSSAVALEQYF.

The rearrangement links TRBV29-1 to TRBJ2-7; D gene uncertain. Trimming left V 3 bases short and J 3 bases short, with 12 bases between. The CDR3 length is 13 residues. In germline, CDR1 is SQVTM, CDR2 ANQGSEA. CDR3 sequence: CSVDLGLGYEQYF. In DNA, the CDR3 is TGCAGCGTTGATCTCGGGTTAGGCTACGAGCAGTACTTC.

The chain uses TRBV5-1 and TRBJ2-1, with TRBD1 matching 8 bases. This CDR3 is 13 amino acids long. The germline V gene encodes CDR1 SGHRS and CDR2 YFSETQ. The V and J ends lost 2 bases and 9 bases, in that order; junction bases with no gene match: 4. The CDR3 region has the DNA TGCGCCAGCAGCTTTCAGGGGGCGGGTGAGCAGTTCTTC. It encodes CASSFQGAGEQFF.

Only one count was recorded for this clone. The V gene is TRBV19, the J gene TRBJ2-7; 13 bases map to TRBD2. The CDR3 consists of 16 residues. V trimming: 4 bases; J trimming: 6 bases; junction bases outside the gene matches: 9. CDR1 is LNHDA, CDR2 SQIVND, per germline (reference sequence). The CDR3 loop reads CASSSSGLAGDLEQYF. For the CDR3, the DNA is TGTGCCAGTAGTAGCAGCGGACTAGCGGGAGACCTCGAGCAGTACTTC.

This clone was seen only once. The rearrangement links TRBV28 to TRBJ1-1; TRBD1 is a possible D gene (6 bases). CDR3 size: 20 residues. V was cut by 3 bases and J by 3 bases, with 29 bases left in between. CDR1 is MDHEN and CDR2 is SYDVKM in the germline V gene. CDR3 nucleotide sequence: TGTGCCAGCAGTTTTCCCCGGGAGATTCGGGGGGGGCAAGATCACACTGAAGCTTTCTTT. Translated, it gives CASSFPREIRGGQDHTEAFF.

The CDR3 protein is CASRDLQETQYF. The CDR3 region has the DNA TGTGCCAGCAGGGACCTCCAAGAGACCCAGTACTTC. The chain has TRBV6-1 and TRBJ2-5; D gene uncertain. Trimming pared 6 bases from V and 1 base from J, leaving 6 bases between. Germline V gene lookup returns CDR1 MNHNS and CDR2 SASEGT. The CDR3 runs 12 residues.

This chain connects TRBV5-6 to TRBJ1-1; D is ambiguous. Germline V gives CDR1 SGHDT, CDR2 YYEEEE. V lost 4 bases and J 1 base, leaving 8 bases between the germline ends. The CDR3 consists of 13 residues. The CDR3 loop reads CASSLVWNTEAFF. CDR3 DNA: TGTGCCAGCAGCCTTGTGTGGAACACTGAAGCTTTCTTT. The entire variable domain, with the rest obtained from reference TRBV5-6 and TRBJ1-1, is as follows: DAGVTQSPTHLIKTRGQQVTLRCSPKSGHDTVSWYQQALGQGPQFIFQYYEEEERQRGNFPDRFSGHQFPNYSSELNVNALLLGDSALYLCASSLVWNTEAFFGQGTRLTVV.

The rearrangement links TRBV29-1 to TRBJ2-1, with 9 bases that match TRBD2. This CDR3 has 15 amino acids. The J segment lost 8 bases and the V segment lost 6 bases, leaving 14 bases of the junction unmatched. Germline values: CDR1 SQVTM, CDR2 ANQGSEA. The CDR3 DNA sequence: TGCAGCGTCGGCGGGCGAGCGGGAGGAGGGGATGAGCAGTTCTTC. Its translation is CSVGGRAGGGDEQFF.